This record covers a single T cell receptor (beta chain). Its specificity is not known. The data are from a study of vaccination effects on CD4 cells after COVID-19. This table comes from immunoSEQ multiplex PCR, and its TCRdb copy is limited to in-frame clones, with some not included. In the table there are 45,000 to 65,000 clones, 80% of which are singletons. Germline V gives CDR1 MNHNS, CDR2 SASEGT. Trimming took off 1 base at V and 0 bases at J, with 16 bases between the two ends. The CDR3 covers 19 residues. Notes on the study in general: Few convalescent patients were studied, and early post-infection samples were lacking.

After expansion with viral peptide pools in the ViraFEST assay, antigen-specific CD4+ T cells were sequenced. Scientists isolated CD4+ T cells after a roughly ten-day culture period ended. In the vaccine recipients, nucleocapsid antibodies were negative and there was no prior SARS-CoV-2 infection. The culture medium for a few million PBMC per well included roughly 10 IU/ml IL-2 and 8.5 to 10 ug/ml peptides. A half-volume exchange with IL-2 medium occurred on days 3 and 7. V gene TRBV6-1 combines with J gene TRBJ1-6; D is uncertain. The source was CD4+ T cells from PBMCs cultured with HCoV-229E spike peptides, collected before COVID-19 vaccination. This receptor was obtained from a human donor who received a COVID-19 vaccine. As DNA, the CDR3 is TGTGCCAGCAGTGAAGGGGCGGGGTTCGTAGTCTCCTATAATTCACCCCTCCACTTT. It specifies CASSEGAGFVVSYNSPLHF.